This T cell receptor (beta chain) derives from a study of T cells in women clearing cervical HPV infection (dated by TCRdb to the late 2010s). Regarding the study in general: Cases were about 25 women with histologically confirmed HPV16-related CIN3 or worse, including a couple of invasive cancers. Five blinded duplicates per group were added as quality controls, giving about 60 samples: 50 or so participants and approximately ten replicates. Controls were around 25 women whose single incident HPV16 infection cleared within 12 months without precancer or cancer developing. Median age was about 32 years in cases versus just over 37 in controls, and baseline characteristics did not differ significantly. Since HLA typing was available for only a few women, HLA type could not be ruled out as a confounder. Blood from cases was drawn at the visit where the lesion was first identified, while blood from controls was drawn once the infection was no longer detected. Among cases, blood sampling came a median of approximately 150 days after lesion detection, with an interquartile range of about 80 to 210 days. Cases were matched to controls by age within five years and by the year the sample was collected. Nested within Costa Rica's Guanacaste HPV Natural History Study, an exploratory proof-of-principle case-control study compared TCR repertoires across cervical HPV16 outcomes. The parent cohort enrolled 10,000 to 11,000 women aged 18 or older in Guanacaste, Costa Rica, in about 1993 to 1994 and followed the women for less than nine years.

The full study reports these points: Cases were distinguished from controls with an estimated AUC of about 0.8 by random forest classifiers combining richness and V gene abundances. Whether associations preceded infection or resulted from infection could not be shown with the cross-sectional design, and effector/memory subsets and HPV-specific T cells were not isolated. Lower TRBV6-7 relative abundance was observed in cases than in controls (around 0.1% versus 0.15%; Bonferroni P = 0.0008). Significantly higher TCR repertoire richness was observed in CIN3+ cases than in controls across sequencing depths, whereas no difference in evenness was found. Because T-cell numbers per sample were unknown, differences in richness could reflect varying T-cell content rather than repertoire biology.

Comment on this clone: There is no known antigen for this receptor. The CDR3 extends 3 residues past the end of the read, so its final part is completed from the germline J gene.

Every participant had a single incident cervical HPV16 infection, and prevalent HPV16 infections were excluded. Cervical HPV DNA was detected with MY09/MY11 PCR, and genotyping was done with dot-blot hybridization. Approximately 16 mL of heparinized blood were centrifuged, and the buffy coat was aliquoted, frozen at -30°C, then stored at -80°C. QIAGEN kits were used to extract genomic DNA from buffy coat specimens. Using the immunoSEQ assay, multiplex PCR amplified TCR beta CDR3 regions from an average of approximately 1,200 ng of genomic DNA per sample. The assay corrected primer bias using a complete synthetic TCR repertoire to establish an amplification baseline. Amplicons were sequenced on the Illumina platform. Per the source publication's procedure: Error correction of the sequences involved clustering with frequency ratios plus a modified nearest-neighbor algorithm, after which the sequences were analyzed in the immunoSEQ Analyzer using IMGT gene definitions. At each rarefaction depth, TCR richness and evenness were averaged across 20 rarefaction repeats, and any sample with fewer sequences than the depth was left out. Wilcoxon rank sum tests with FDR correction were used to compare relative abundances of V, D and J genes between the groups. An intraclass correlation of about 96% for TCR richness and an average of roughly 80% across some 70 gene segments were obtained from the blinded duplicates. The table was pulled from immuneACCESS by TCRdb, which kept in-frame rearrangements only. Such tables lose some clones; where checked, under half of the loss comes from unresolved V genes, and the rest has no known cause. V and J calls and clone size are copied from that table; D and trimming were computed from the DNA. The table for this sample records about 16,000 clones. The top ten hold over 9.5% of the sample.

The CDR3 holds 14 amino acids from the cysteine to the phenylalanine. The DNA covers only part of the CDR3, 33 bases in frame from base 1. V drops 5 bases and J drops 6 bases, leaving 19 bases in between. Taken from the germline V gene (reference sequence), the CDR1 and CDR2 loops are DFQATT and SNEGSKA. The receptor comes from a woman between 18 and 70 years old with a cervical HPV16 infection that either progressed to CIN3+ or cleared (not recorded which). Sample: blood buffy coat. This receptor chain uses TRBV20-1 and TRBJ2-5, with the D gene uncertain. Incomplete CDR3 DNA: TGCAGTGCTCAATGGGCACTTAAGAGAAAGACC. It codes for CSAQWALKRKT. The whole CDR3 protein reads CSAQWALKRKTQYF.